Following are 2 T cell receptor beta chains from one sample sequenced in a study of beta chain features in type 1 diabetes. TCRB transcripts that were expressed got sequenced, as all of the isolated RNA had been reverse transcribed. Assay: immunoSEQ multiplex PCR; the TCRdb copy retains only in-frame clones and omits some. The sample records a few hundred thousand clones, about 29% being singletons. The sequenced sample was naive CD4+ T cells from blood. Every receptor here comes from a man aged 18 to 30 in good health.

The CDR3 DNA is TGTGCCTGGACCCGCGACAGGGAAGGCTACACCTTC. Encoded protein: CAWTRDREGYTF. This chain connects TRBV30 to TRBJ1-2; TRBD1 matches at 7 bases. Germline CDR1 is GTSNPN and CDR2 is SVGIG (reference sequence). The CDR3 totals 12 residues. V lost 4 bases and J lost 8; bases outside the gene matches: 7.

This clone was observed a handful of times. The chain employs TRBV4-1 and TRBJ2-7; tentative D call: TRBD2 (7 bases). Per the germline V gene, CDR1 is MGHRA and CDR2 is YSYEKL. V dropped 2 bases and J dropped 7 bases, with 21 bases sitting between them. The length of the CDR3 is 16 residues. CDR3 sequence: CASSQSGTMTFSEQYF. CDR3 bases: TGCGCCAGCAGCCAAAGCGGGACAATGACGTTCTCTGAGCAGTACTTC.